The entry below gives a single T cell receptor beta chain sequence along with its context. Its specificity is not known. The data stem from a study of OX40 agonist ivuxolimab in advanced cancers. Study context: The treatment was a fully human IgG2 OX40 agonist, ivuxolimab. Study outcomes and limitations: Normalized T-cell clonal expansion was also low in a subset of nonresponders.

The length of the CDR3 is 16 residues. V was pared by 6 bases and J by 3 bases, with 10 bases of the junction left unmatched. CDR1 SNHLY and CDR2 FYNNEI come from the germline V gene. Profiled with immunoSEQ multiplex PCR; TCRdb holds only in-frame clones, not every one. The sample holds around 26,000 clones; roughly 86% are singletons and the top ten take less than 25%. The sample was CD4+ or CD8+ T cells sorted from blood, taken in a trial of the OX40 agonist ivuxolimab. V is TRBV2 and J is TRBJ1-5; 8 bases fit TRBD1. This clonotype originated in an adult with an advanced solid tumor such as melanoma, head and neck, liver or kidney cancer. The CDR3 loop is CASSVSAGGYNQPQHF. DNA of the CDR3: TGTGCCAGCAGCGTTTCGGCAGGGGGCTACAATCAGCCCCAGCATTTT.